This T cell receptor beta chain was found in a study of T cell clonotyping in hematopoietic cell transplantation. Study findings and constraints: Pathologically expanded recipient clonotypes increased progressively from day 30 to day 180 as diversity fell.

Trimming took 6 bases from V and 7 from J, leaving 13 bases between them. The CDR3 totals 13 residues. Per germline, CDR1 MDHEN and CDR2 SYDVKM. Regarding time point: recipient sample about 28 days before transplant, after cytoreduction. Assay used: immunoSEQ multiplex PCR; TCRdb lists only in-frame clones, some missing. The data show 35,000 to 45,000 clones, with 85% to 95% seen just once and about 1.5% held by the top ten. This clone was seen once. Its antigen is currently unknown. J is TRBJ1-5 and V is TRBV28, with TRBD1 as a possible D gene (5 bases). The clonotype originates from a man aged 35-49 years with chronic myeloid leukemia. Some clones in this sample may be carry-over from other donors' samples. Source: peripheral blood mononuclear cells, taken before stem cell transplant. The CDR3 reads CASRGTPGQPQHF. The CDR3 DNA is TGTGCCAGCAGGGGGACTCCGGGGCAGCCCCAGCATTTT.